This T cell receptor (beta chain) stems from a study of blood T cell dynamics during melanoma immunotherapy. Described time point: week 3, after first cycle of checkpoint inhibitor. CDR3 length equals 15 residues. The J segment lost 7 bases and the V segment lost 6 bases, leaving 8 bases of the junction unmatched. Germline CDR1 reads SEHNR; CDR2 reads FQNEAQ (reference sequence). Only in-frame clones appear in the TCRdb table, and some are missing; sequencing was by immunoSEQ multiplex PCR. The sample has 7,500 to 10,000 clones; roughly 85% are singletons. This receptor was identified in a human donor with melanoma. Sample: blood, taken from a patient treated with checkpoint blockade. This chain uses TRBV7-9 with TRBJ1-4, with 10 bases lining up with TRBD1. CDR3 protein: CASSYLTGGPEKLFF. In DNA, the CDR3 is TGTGCCAGCAGTTACCTGACAGGGGGCCCTGAAAAACTGTTTTTT.